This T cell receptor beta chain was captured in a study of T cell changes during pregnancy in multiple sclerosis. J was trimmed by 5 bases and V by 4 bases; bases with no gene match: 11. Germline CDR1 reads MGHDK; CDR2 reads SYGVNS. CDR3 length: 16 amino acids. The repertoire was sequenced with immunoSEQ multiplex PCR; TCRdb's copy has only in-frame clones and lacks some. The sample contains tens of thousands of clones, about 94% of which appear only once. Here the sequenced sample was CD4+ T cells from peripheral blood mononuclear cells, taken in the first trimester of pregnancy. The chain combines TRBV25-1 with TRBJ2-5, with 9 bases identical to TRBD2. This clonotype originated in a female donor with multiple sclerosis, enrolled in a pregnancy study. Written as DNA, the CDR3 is TGTGCCAGCAGTGTGTCGCGGGGGGGCCAGGATGAGACCCAGTACTTC. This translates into CASSVSRGGQDETQYF. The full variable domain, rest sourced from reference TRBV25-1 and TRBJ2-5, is EADIYQTPRYLVIGTGKKITLECSQTMGHDKMYWYQQDPGMELHLIHYSYGVNSTEKGDLSSESTVSRIRTEHFPLTLESARPSHTSQYLCASSVSRGGQDETQYFGPGTRLLVL.